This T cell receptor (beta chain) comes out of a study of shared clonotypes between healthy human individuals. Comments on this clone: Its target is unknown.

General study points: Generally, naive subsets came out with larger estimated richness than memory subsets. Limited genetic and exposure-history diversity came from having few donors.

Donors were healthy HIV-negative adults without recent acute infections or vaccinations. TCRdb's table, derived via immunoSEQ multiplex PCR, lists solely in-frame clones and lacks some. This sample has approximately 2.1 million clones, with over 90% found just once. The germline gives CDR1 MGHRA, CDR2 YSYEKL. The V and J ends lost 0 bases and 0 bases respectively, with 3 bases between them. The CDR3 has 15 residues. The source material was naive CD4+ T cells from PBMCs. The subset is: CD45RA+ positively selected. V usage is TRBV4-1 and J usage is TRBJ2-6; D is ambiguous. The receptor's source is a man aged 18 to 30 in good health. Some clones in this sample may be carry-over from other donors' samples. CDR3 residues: CASSQEVSGANVLTF. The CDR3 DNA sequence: TGCGCCAGCAGCCAAGAGGTCTCTGGGGCCAACGTCCTGACTTTC.